This is a list of T cell receptor beta chains from one sample in a study of shared clonotypes between healthy human individuals. Measured with immunoSEQ multiplex PCR; TCRdb has only the in-frame clones, and not every one. Seen here are more than 2 million clones, 95% observed once, and the top ten hold 0.1% to 0.15%. The sequenced sample consisted of naive CD4+ T cells sorted from blood. These receptors all stem from a man younger than 35 in good health. Both conserved end residues are part of each CDR3. D genes are given only for firm matches. Rows may omit the clone size; those that give it use once, few, many or a size class.

V	size	J	D	DNA	CDR3
TRBV6-6	.	TRBJ1-3	TRBD1	TGTGCCAGCAAGACAGGGGACTCTGGAAACACCATATATTTT	CASKTGDSGNTIYF
TRBV5-1	.	TRBJ2-1	.	TGCGCCAGCAGCTCCGACAGTACCGGTGAGCAGTTCTTC	CASSSDSTGEQFF
TRBV7-2	few	TRBJ2-5	.	TGTGCCAGCAGCCCCGGGGAGACCCAGTACTTC	CASSPGETQYF
TRBV7-2	.	TRBJ2-3	.	TGTGCCAGCAGCTCGCTTGGGACGATTCCAGATACGCAGTATTTT	CASSSLGTIPDTQYF
TRBV5-1	once	TRBJ1-2	.	TGCGCCAGCAGCTTGGCAGGGCACTATGGCTACACCTTC	CASSLAGHYGYTF
TRBV5-7	.	TRBJ2-6	.	TGTGCCAGCAGCTTGTGCTCTGGGGCCAACGTCCTGACTTTC	CASSLCSGANVLTF
TRBV12-5	.	TRBJ1-1	TRBD1	TGTGCTAGTGGGCGGCGACAGGGGAAAACTGAAGCTTTCTTT	CASGRRQGKTEAFF
TRBV21-1	.	TRBJ1-6	.	TGTGCCAGCAGCAGGGGCAGGGCCTCACCCCTCCACTTT	CASSRGRASPLHF
TRBV18	.	TRBJ2-7	.	TGTGCCAGCTCACCACCGGGGGGTCCTCGCTCCTACGAGCAGTACTTC	CASSPPGGPRSYEQYF
TRBV5-1	once	TRBJ1-2	.	TGCGCCAGCAGCCGATCCCACCCCCCCGGGGGCGACTATGGCTACACCTTC	CASSRSHPPGGDYGYTF
TRBV5-1	.	TRBJ2-2	.	TGCGCCAGCAGCTTGGGGGACTCAACAGGGGCCGGGGAGCTGTTTTTT	CASSLGDSTGAGELFF
TRBV30	.	TRBJ1-1	.	TGTGCCTGGAGTGTACAGCCATTATCAGCTTTCTTT	CAWSVQPLSAFF